A selection of T cell receptor beta chains follows, all from one sample in a study of vaccination and CD4 T cells after COVID-19. Each CDR3 protein gets one entry after TCRdb re-called the PCR reads with MiXCR. The data show 20,000 to 30,000 distinct CDR3 sequences, 40% to 55% seen once. Antigens of these TCRs are unknown. The specimen comprised CD4+ T cells from blood, cultured in vitro, sampled about 7 months after SARS-CoV-2 vaccination. The source is a human donor who had recovered from COVID-19. CDR3s include the opening cysteine and the closing phenylalanine or tryptophan. Each record gives: J gene, D gene, clone size, V gene, CDR3 DNA, CDR3 protein. A D gene is named only where the DNA matches it firmly. Only some rows state a clone size, as once, few, many or a class for expanded clones.

J gene: TRBJ2-7
D gene: TRBD1
clone size: few
V gene: TRBV7-2
CDR3 DNA: TGTGCCAGCAGCTTAGGCCGGGACAGGCCGTACGAGCAGTACTTC
CDR3 protein: CASSLGRDRPYEQYF

J gene: TRBJ2-1
D gene: -
clone size: -
V gene: TRBV19
CDR3 DNA: TGTGCCAGTAGTATTGGTCAGGGGTCCTACAATGAGCAGTTCTTC
CDR3 protein: CASSIGQGSYNEQFF

J gene: TRBJ1-2
D gene: -
clone size: once
V gene: TRBV7-8
CDR3 DNA: TGTGCCAGCAGCTTCGAACGGCCTTATGGCTACACCTTC
CDR3 protein: CASSFERPYGYTF

J gene: TRBJ2-5
D gene: -
clone size: -
V gene: TRBV20-1
CDR3 DNA: TGCAGTGCTAGAGTTTTCGGCGGGAAAGAGACCCAGTACTTC
CDR3 protein: CSARVFGGKETQYF

J gene: TRBJ2-1
D gene: -
clone size: few
V gene: TRBV7-7
CDR3 DNA: TGTGCCAGCAGCTTAGCTCCGGGAGCGGCAAATGAGCAGTTCTTC
CDR3 protein: CASSLAPGAANEQFF

J gene: TRBJ2-1
D gene: -
clone size: -
V gene: TRBV7-6
CDR3 DNA: TGTGCCAGCAGCCAGGAAGCCCGACCGAGCTCCTACAATGAGCAGTTCTTC
CDR3 protein: CASSQEARPSSYNEQFF

J gene: TRBJ2-3
D gene: TRBD2
clone size: few
V gene: TRBV7-3
CDR3 DNA: TGTGCCAGCAGCTTAGGCGGGAGAAATGGAGATACGCAGTATTTT
CDR3 protein: CASSLGGRNGDTQYF

J gene: TRBJ2-7
D gene: TRBD2
clone size: few
V gene: TRBV6-1
CDR3 DNA: TGTGCCAGCGATAAGGGAGGGGACTCCTACGAGCAGTACTTC
CDR3 protein: CASDKGGDSYEQYF

J gene: TRBJ2-7
D gene: -
clone size: -
V gene: TRBV20-1
CDR3 DNA: TGCAGTGCTAGAGTCGGGGAGCACGAGCAGTACTTC
CDR3 protein: CSARVGEHEQYF

J gene: TRBJ2-3
D gene: TRBD2
clone size: few
V gene: TRBV6-4
CDR3 DNA: TGTGCCAGCAGTGCTAGCGGGACAGATACGCAGTATTTT
CDR3 protein: CASSASGTDTQYF

J gene: TRBJ1-5
D gene: -
clone size: few
V gene: TRBV20-1
CDR3 DNA: TGCAGTGCTAGTACAGGGACCAATCAGCCCCAGCATTTT
CDR3 protein: CSASTGTNQPQHF

J gene: TRBJ1-5
D gene: -
clone size: -
V gene: TRBV7-2
CDR3 DNA: TGTGCCAGCAGCTTAGCCCGGGGTGGGGGCCAGCCCCAGCATTTT
CDR3 protein: CASSLARGGGQPQHF

J gene: TRBJ1-1
D gene: -
clone size: -
V gene: TRBV4-3
CDR3 DNA: TGCGCCAGCAGCACCCGTAGGGGCACGAACACTGAAGCTTTCTTT
CDR3 protein: CASSTRRGTNTEAFF

J gene: TRBJ2-2
D gene: -
clone size: -
V gene: TRBV6-1
CDR3 DNA: TGTGCCAGCAGAGAGGGGATAGGCGCCGGGGAGCTGTTTTTT
CDR3 protein: CASREGIGAGELFF